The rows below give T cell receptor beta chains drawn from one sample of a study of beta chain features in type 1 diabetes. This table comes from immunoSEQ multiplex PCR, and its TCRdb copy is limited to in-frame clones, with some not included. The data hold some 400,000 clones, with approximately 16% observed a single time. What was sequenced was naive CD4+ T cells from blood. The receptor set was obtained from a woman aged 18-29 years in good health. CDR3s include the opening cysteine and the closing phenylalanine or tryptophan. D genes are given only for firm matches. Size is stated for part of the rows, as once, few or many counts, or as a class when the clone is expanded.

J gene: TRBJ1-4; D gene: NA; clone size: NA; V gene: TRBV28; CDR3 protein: CASIGGAGEKLFF; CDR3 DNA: TGTGCCAGCATCGGGGGAGCAGGCGAAAAACTGTTTTTT
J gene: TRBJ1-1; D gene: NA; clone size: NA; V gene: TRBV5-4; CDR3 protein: CASSGQMNTEAFF; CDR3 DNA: TGTGCCAGCAGCGGACAGATGAACACTGAAGCTTTCTTT
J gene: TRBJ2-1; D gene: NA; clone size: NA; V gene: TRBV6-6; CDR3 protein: CASRYIQGNEQFF; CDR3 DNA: TGTGCCAGCAGATATATACAGGGAAATGAGCAGTTCTTC
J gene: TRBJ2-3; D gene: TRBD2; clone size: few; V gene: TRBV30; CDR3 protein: CAWSGSSGRAYPSTDTQYF; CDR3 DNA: TGTGCCTGGAGTGGTTCTAGCGGGAGGGCTTATCCGAGCACAGATACGCAGTATTTT
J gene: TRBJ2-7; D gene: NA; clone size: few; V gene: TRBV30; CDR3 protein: CAWSVRAGSYEQYF; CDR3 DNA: TGTGCCTGGAGTGTCCGAGCGGGCTCCTACGAGCAGTACTTC
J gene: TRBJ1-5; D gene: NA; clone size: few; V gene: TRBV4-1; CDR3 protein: CASSHARGNQPQHF; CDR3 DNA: TGCGCCAGCAGCCATGCCAGGGGAAATCAGCCCCAGCATTTT
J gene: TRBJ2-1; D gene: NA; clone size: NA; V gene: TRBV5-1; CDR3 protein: CASSESGFPYNEQFF; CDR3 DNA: TGCGCCAGCTCGGAGTCGGGGTTCCCCTACAATGAGCAGTTCTTC
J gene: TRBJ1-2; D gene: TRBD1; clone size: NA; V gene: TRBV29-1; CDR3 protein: CSVIVRQGNYGYTF; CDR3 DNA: TGCAGCGTTATAGTTAGACAGGGGAACTATGGCTACACCTTC
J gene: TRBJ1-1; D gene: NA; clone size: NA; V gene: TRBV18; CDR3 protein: CASSPGRAEAFF; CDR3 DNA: TGTGCCAGCTCACCTGGGAGGGCTGAAGCTTTCTTT
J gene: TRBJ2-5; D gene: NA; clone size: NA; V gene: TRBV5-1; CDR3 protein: CASSLALGRQETQYF; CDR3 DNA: TGCGCCAGCAGCTTGGCCCTCGGGAGACAAGAGACCCAGTACTTC
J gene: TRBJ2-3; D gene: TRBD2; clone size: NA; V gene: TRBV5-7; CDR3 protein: CASSPTSGDTQYF; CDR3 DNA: TGTGCCAGCAGCCCAACTAGCGGAGATACGCAGTATTTT
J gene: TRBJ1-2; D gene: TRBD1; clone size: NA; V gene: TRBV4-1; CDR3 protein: CASSQTRGQGGSGYTF; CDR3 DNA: TGCGCCAGCAGCCAGACTCGGGGACAGGGCGGCAGTGGCTACACCTTC
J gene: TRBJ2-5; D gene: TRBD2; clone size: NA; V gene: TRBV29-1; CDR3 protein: CSVSRTSGRPAAETQYF; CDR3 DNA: TGCAGCGTTTCCCGGACTAGCGGGAGGCCAGCAGCAGAGACCCAGTACTTC
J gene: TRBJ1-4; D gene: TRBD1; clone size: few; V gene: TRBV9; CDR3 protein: CASSGGQGAWEKLFF; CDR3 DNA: TGTGCCAGCAGCGGGGGACAGGGGGCTTGGGAAAAACTGTTTTTT
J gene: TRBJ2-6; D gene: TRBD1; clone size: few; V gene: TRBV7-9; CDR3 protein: CASSLTDRAGANVLTF; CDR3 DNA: TGTGCCAGCAGCTTGACTGACAGGGCTGGGGCCAACGTCCTGACTTTC
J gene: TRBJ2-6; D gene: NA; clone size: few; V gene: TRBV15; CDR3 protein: CATSRDLGAGANVLTF; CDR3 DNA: TGTGCCACCAGCAGAGATCTGGGAGCTGGGGCCAACGTCCTGACTTTC
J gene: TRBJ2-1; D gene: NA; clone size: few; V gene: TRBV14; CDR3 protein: CASSQAPGTYNEQFF; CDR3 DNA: TGTGCCAGCAGCCAAGCCCCAGGTACCTACAATGAGCAGTTCTTC
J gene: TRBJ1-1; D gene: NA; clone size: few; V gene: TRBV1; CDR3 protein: CTSPQVYTEAFF; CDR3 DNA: TGCACCAGCCCTCAGGTGTACACTGAAGCTTTCTTT
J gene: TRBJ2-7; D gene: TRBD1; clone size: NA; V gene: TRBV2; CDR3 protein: CASKGATITYEQYF; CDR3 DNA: TGTGCCAGTAAGGGGGCGACCATCACCTACGAGCAGTACTTC
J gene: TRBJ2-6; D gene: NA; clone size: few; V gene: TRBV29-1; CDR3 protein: CSVGLGGTGLNPGANVLTF; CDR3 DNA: TGCAGCGTTGGATTGGGAGGAACGGGGTTAAACCCTGGGGCCAACGTCCTGACTTTC
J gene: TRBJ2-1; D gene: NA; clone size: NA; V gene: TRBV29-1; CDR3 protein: CSVEVRDNNEQFF; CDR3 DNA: TGCAGCGTTGAAGTCCGGGACAACAATGAGCAGTTCTTC
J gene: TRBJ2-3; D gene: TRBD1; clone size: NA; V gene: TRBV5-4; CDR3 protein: CASSFGQGNPTQYF; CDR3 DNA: TGTGCCAGCAGCTTCGGACAGGGGAACCCTACGCAGTATTTT
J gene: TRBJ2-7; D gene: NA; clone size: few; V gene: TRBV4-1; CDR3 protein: CASSQETDGGGMRREQYF; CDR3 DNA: TGCGCCAGCAGCCAAGAAACAGACGGGGGTGGCATGCGACGAGAGCAGTACTTC
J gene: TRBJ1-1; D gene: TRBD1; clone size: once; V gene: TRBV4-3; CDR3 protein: CASSQDRMNTEAFF; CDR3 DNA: TGCGCCAGCAGCCAGGACAGGATGAACACTGAAGCTTTCTTT
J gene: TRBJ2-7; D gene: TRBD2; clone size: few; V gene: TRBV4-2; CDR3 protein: CASSQRLAGEDEQYF; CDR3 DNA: TGTGCCAGCAGCCAACGCTTAGCGGGAGAAGACGAGCAGTACTTC
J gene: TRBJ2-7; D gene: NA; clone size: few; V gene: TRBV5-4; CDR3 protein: CASSLAGVRLEQYF; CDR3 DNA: TGTGCCAGCAGCTTGGCCGGGGTGAGATTGGAGCAGTACTTC
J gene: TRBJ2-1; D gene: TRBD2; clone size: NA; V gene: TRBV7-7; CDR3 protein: CASSLAGARNEQFF; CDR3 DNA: TGTGCTAGCAGCCTAGCGGGAGCAAGGAATGAGCAGTTCTTC
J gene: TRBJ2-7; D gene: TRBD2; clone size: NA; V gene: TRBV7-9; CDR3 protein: CASSLGAGYEQYF; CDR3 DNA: TGTGCCAGCAGCTTAGGAGCGGGATACGAGCAGTACTTC
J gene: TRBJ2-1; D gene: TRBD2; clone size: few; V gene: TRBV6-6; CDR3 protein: CASKPSGRGDEQFF; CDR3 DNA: TGTGCCAGCAAGCCGAGCGGGAGGGGCGATGAGCAGTTCTTC
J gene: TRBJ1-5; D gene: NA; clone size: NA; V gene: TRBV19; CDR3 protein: CASSIERNQPQHF; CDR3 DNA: TGTGCCAGTAGTATAGAGAGGAACCAGCCCCAGCATTTT
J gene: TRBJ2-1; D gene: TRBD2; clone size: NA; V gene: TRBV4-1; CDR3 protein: CASSQANGLAGYGEQFF; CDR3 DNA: TGCGCCAGCAGCCAAGCCAATGGACTAGCGGGATATGGGGAGCAGTTCTTC
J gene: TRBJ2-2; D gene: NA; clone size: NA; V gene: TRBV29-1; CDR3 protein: CSVDSSSGGELFF; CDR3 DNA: TGCAGCGTTGACTCTAGCAGTGGCGGGGAGCTGTTTTTT
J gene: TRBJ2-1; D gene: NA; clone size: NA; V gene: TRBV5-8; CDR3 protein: CASSSLISARYNEQFF; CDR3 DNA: TGTGCCAGCAGCTCGTTAATCAGCGCGAGATACAATGAGCAGTTCTTC
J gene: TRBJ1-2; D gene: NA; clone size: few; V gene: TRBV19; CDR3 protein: CASSSSSTGFYGYTF; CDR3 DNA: TGTGCCAGTAGTTCTTCATCGACAGGATTTTATGGCTACACCTTC
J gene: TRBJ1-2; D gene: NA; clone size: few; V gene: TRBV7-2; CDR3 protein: CASSFGGGYGYTF; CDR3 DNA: TGTGCCAGCAGCTTCGGGGGGGGCTATGGCTACACCTTC
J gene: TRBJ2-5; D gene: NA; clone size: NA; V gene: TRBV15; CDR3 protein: CATSPPGTDRETQYF; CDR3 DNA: TGTGCCACCAGCCCACCGGGGACTGACCGAGAGACCCAGTACTTC
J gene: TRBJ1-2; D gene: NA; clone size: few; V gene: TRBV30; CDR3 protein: CAWSVSYGYTF; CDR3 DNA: TGTGCCTGGAGTGTATCGTATGGCTACACCTTC
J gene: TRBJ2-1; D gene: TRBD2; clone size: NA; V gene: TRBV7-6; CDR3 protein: CASSGSGRSYNEQFF; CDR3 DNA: TGTGCCAGCAGCGGCAGCGGGAGGTCTTACAATGAGCAGTTCTTC
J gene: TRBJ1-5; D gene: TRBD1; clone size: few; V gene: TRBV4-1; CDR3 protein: CASSQVLDRRNQPQHF; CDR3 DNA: TGCGCCAGCAGCCAAGTCTTGGACAGGAGGAATCAGCCCCAGCATTTT
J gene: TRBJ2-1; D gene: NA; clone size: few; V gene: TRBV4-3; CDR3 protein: CASSQDEGRQFF; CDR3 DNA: TGCGCCAGCAGCCAAGACGAAGGGAGGCAGTTCTTC
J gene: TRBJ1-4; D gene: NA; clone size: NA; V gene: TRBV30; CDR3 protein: CASQGIEKLFF; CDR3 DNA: TGTGCCTCCCAGGGGATTGAAAAACTGTTTTTT
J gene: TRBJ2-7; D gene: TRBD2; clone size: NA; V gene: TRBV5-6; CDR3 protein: CASSSGGLASYEQYF; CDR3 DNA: TGTGCCAGCAGCTCGGGGGGACTAGCGTCCTACGAGCAGTACTTC
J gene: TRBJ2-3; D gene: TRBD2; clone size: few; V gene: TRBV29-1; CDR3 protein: CSVLAGGPDTQYF; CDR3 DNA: TGCAGCGTACTAGCGGGAGGGCCGGATACGCAGTATTTT
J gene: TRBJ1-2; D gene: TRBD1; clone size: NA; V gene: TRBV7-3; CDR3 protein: CASSPQGNYGYTF; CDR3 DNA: TGTGCCAGCAGCCCACAGGGGAACTATGGCTACACCTTC
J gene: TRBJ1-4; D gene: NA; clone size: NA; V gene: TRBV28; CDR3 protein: CASSLAQINEKLFF; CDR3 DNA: TGTGCCAGCAGTTTAGCACAGATTAATGAAAAACTGTTTTTT
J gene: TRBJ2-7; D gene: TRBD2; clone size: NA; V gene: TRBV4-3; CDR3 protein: CASSHTSGSRLHEQYF; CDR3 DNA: TGCGCCAGCAGCCATACTAGCGGGAGTAGGTTGCACGAGCAGTACTTC
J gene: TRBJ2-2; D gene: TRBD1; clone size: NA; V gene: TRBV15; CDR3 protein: CATSRRPGTGGRTGELFF; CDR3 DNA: TGTGCCACCAGCAGAAGACCCGGGACAGGGGGCCGAACCGGGGAGCTGTTTTTT
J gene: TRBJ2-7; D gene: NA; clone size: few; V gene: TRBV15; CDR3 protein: CATSRRPPGDPEQYF; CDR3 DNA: TGTGCCACCAGCAGACGCCCTCCGGGAGATCCCGAGCAGTACTTC
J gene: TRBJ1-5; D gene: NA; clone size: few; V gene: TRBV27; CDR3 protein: CASSLQGYQPQHF; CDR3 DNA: TGTGCCAGCAGTCTGCAGGGATACCAGCCCCAGCATTTT
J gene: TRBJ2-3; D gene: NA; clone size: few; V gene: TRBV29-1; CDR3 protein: CSSRYTDTQYF; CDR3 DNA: TGCAGCTCTCGCTACACAGATACGCAGTATTTT
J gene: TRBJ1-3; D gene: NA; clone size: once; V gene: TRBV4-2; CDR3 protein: CASSQATGNSGNTIYF; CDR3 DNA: TGTGCCAGCAGCCAAGCCACAGGGAACTCTGGAAACACCATATATTTT
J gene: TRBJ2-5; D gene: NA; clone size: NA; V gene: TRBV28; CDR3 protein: CASSLLIQETQYF; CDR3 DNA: TGTGCCAGCAGTCTACTCATTCAAGAGACCCAGTACTTC
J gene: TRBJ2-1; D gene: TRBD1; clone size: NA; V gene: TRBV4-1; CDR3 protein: CASSQDLSQGWDEQFF; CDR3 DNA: TGCGCCAGCAGCCAAGATCTTTCACAGGGGTGGGATGAGCAGTTCTTC
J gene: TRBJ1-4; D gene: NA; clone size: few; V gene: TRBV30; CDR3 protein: CAWTTGGAEKLFF; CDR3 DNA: TGTGCCTGGACGACAGGAGGTGCTGAAAAACTGTTTTTT
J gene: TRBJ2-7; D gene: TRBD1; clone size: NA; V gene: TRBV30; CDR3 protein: CAGRDRGRSYF; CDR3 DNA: TGTGCCGGCCGGGACAGGGGCAGGTCGTACTTC
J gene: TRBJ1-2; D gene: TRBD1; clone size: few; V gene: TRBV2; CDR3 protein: CARRTGVGYTF; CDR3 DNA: TGTGCCAGACGGACAGGCGTTGGCTACACCTTC
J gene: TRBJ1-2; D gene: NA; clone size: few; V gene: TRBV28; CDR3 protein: CASSLGGTNYGYTF; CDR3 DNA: TGTGCCAGCAGCTTAGGAGGGACGAACTATGGCTACACCTTC